This T cell receptor (beta chain) was sequenced for a study of cytomegalovirus exposure and HLA in healthy donors. At the level of the study: Findings of an earlier analysis included roughly 110 million unique TCR beta sequences from 180 million or so T cells.

CDR3 length: 17 residues. With 60 Vbeta and 13 Jbeta primers, the PCR was carried out. The table came from immunoSEQ multiplex PCR; TCRdb's copy has only in-frame clones and leaves some out. This sample has some 160,000 clones; around three quarters occur once, and the top ten carry approximately 1.5%. The sequencing sample was made of PBMCs. The rearrangement uses TRBV21-1 and TRBJ2-2; the D call in the table, TRBD2, was not verified against the DNA. TRBV21-1 is a recognized pseudogene. This receptor was taken from a man aged 35-49 years in good health and CMV-seronegative. CDR3 region: CASKRRGPRDVPGELFF. In DNA form, the CDR3 reads TGTGCCAGCAAACGGCGGGGCCCTCGGGACGTCCCAGGGGAGCTGTTTTTT.